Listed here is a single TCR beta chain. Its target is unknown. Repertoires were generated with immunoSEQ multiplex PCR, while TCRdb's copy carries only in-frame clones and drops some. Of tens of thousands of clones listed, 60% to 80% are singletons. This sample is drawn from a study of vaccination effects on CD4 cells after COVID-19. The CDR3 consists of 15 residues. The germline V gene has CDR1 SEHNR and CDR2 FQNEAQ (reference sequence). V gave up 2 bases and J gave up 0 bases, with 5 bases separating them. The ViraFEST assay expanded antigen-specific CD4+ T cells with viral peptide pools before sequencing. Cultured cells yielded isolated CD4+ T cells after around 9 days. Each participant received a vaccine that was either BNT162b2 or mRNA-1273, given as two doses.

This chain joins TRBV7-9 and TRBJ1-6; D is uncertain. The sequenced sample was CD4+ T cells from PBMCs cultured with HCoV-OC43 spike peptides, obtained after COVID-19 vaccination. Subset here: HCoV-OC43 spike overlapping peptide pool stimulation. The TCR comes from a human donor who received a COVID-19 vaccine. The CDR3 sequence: CASSLIGSYNSPLHF. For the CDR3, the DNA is TGTGCCAGCAGCTTAATCGGCTCCTATAATTCACCCCTCCACTTT.